A selection of T cell receptor beta chains follows, all from one sample in a study of early stage breast cancer tumors. Measured with immunoSEQ multiplex PCR; TCRdb has only the in-frame clones, and not every one. This sample has approximately 1,600 clones, with roughly 77% found just once. Sequenced sample: normal breast tissue next to the tumor. The receptors shown here come from a person between 70 and 80 years old with breast cancer. Both conserved end residues are part of each CDR3. Each record gives: V gene, CDR3 protein.

V: TRBV2
CDR3: CASHPNGLAGNEQFF

V: TRBV11-2
CDR3: CASSWDRGSAGYTF

V: TRBV10-1
CDR3: CASSDRDRHTEAFF

V: TRBV18
CDR3: CASSVGQGETDTQYF

V: TRBV9
CDR3: CASSVSTGLYQETQYF

V: TRBV9
CDR3: CASSALSGPYEQYF

V: TRBV6-1
CDR3: CASSEAYGTVEKLFF

V: TRBV10-3
CDR3: CAISGQGRTDTQYF

V: TRBV10-3
CDR3: CAISGGTGPQETQYF

V: TRBV6-6
CDR3: CASSDTGNQPQHF

V: TRBV5-1
CDR3: CASRLAGGNTGELFF

V: TRBV6-1
CDR3: CASSAAYPEKLFF

V: TRBV14
CDR3: CASSQVQGATVSYEQYF

V: TRBV28
CDR3: CASSSTQRGVPYEQYF

V: TRBV6-5
CDR3: CASRWDRGSETEAFF

V: TRBV5-4
CDR3: CASSWGLAGGRRSEQFF

V: TRBV27
CDR3: CASSLSGEQYNEQFF

V: TRBV7-6
CDR3: CASSPQTSGGAQKQYF